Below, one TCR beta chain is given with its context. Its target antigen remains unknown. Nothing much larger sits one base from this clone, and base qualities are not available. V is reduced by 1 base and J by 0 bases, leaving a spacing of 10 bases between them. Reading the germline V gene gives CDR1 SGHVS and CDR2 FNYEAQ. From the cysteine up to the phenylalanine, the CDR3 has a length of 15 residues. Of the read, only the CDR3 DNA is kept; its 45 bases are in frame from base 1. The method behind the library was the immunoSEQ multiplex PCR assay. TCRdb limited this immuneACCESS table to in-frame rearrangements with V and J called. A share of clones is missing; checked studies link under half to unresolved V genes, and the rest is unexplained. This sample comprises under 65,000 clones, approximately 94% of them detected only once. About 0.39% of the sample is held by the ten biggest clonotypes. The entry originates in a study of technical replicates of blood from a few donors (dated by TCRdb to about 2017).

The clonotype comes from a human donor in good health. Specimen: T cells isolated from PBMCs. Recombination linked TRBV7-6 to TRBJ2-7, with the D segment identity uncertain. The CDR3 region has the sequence CASSLVASSSYEQYF. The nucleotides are TGTGCCAGCAGCTTAGTCGCGAGTAGCTCCTACGAGCAGTACTTC. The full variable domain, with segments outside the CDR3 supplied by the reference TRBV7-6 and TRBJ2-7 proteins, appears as GAGVSQSPRYKVTKRGQDVALRCDPISGHVSLYWYRQALGQGPEFLTYFNYEAQQDKSGLPNDRFSAERPEGSISTLTIQRTEQRDSAMYRCASSLVASSSYEQYFGPGTRLTVT.